The entry that follows covers one TCR beta chain sequence. The data stem from a study of blood T cell repertoires in COVID-19. Sequenced by immunoSEQ multiplex PCR; TCRdb stores in-frame clones only, minus some. The data hold over 70,000 clones, with about 74% observed a single time. Germline trimming cut 2 bases from V and 9 bases from J; bases unmatched to any gene: 1. The germline V gene encodes CDR1 ENHRY and CDR2 SYGVKD. CDR3 length: 14 amino acids. The specimen was peripheral blood. The chain joins TRBV10-3 to TRBJ1-6, with TRBD1 matching over 10 bases. The origin of this receptor is a human donor in a cohort sampled during active COVID-19. DNA for the CDR3: TGTGCCATCAGTGAGGACAGGGGGCTTTCACCCCTCCACTTT. Amino acid sequence: CAISEDRGLSPLHF.